The 9 T cell receptor beta chains below were found in one sample sequenced in a study of T cells in narcolepsy. Measured with immunoSEQ multiplex PCR; TCRdb has only the in-frame clones, and not every one. The repertoire holds fewer than 30,000 clones, with about 86% as singletons. The sequenced sample was CD45RA- memory CD4+ T cells from PBMCs. The receptor source for this set is a human donor with narcolepsy.

This clone appeared a few times. The genes are TRBV6-1 and TRBJ2-1, with D possibly called TRBD1 or TRBD2 (5 bases each). The V gene lost 1 base and the J gene lost 7 bases, with 8 bases spanning the gap. CDR1 MNHNS and CDR2 SASEGT come from the germline V gene. CDR3 length: 13 amino acids. CDR3 DNA sequence: TGTGCCAGCAGTGAAGGGGGGTTTAATGAGCAGTTCTTC. Protein product: CASSEGGFNEQFF.

This clone was observed a single time. V is TRBV18 and J is TRBJ1-5; D is ambiguous. Germline values: CDR1 KGHSH, CDR2 LQKENI. V was cut by 5 bases and J by 2 bases, with 13 bases left in between. The length of the CDR3 is 15 residues. The chain's CDR3 is CASSGREGRNQPQHF. The CDR3 DNA reads TGTGCCAGCTCAGGGCGGGAAGGGCGCAATCAGCCCCAGCATTTT.

This chain uses TRBV5-1 with TRBJ2-7; D gene unclear. Germline V gene lookup returns CDR1 SGHRS and CDR2 YFSETQ. The CDR3 sequence is 14 residues long. V gave up 2 bases and J gave up 6 bases, with 15 bases separating them. CDR3 region: CASSFQPSSLEQYF. The DNA of the CDR3 is TGCGCCAGCAGCTTCCAACCTTCCTCTCTCGAGCAGTACTTC.

This chain connects TRBV28 to TRBJ2-7; D possibly uses TRBD1 or TRBD2 (5 bases each). Germline loops: CDR1 MDHEN, CDR2 SYDVKM. Trimming took 4 bases from V and 1 from J, leaving 20 bases between them. The CDR3 runs 17 residues. CDR3 residues: CASSSTGLLRFSYEQYF. DNA of the CDR3: TGTGCCAGCAGTTCAACAGGACTTTTGAGGTTTTCCTACGAGCAGTACTTC.

The chain uses TRBV7-6 and TRBJ1-3, with D perhaps TRBD1 (5 bases). CDR3 size: 13 residues. Germline V gene lookup returns CDR1 SGHVS and CDR2 FNYEAQ. V lost 5 bases, J lost 4 bases, and 9 bases lay in between. The CDR3 region is CASSRGGGNTIYF. The DNA of the CDR3 is TGTGCCAGCAGCCGCGGGGGGGGAAACACCATATATTTT.

This clone was seen only a few times. This chain joins TRBV5-8 and TRBJ1-6; 9 bases fit TRBD1. Trimming removed 3 bases from V and 7 bases from J; junction bases left unmatched: 2. This CDR3 contains 14 residues. Germline V gene sequence: CDR1 SGHTS, CDR2 YDEGEE. The CDR3, as DNA: TGTGCCAGCAGCTGGACAGGGGAAAATTCACCCCTCCACTTT. This gives the protein CASSWTGENSPLHF.

The J gene is TRBJ1-5, the V gene TRBV7-2; D possibly corresponds to TRBD1 (6 bases). Germline V CDR1 and CDR2: SGHTA, FQGNSA. Trimming cost V 4 bases and J 5 bases, with 9 bases left between them. The CDR3 totals 13 residues. DNA of the CDR3: TGTGCCAGCAGCTCCAGGGGAGATCAGCCCCAGCATTTT. Encoded protein: CASSSRGDQPQHF.

This clone was observed a single time. The genes are TRBV27 and TRBJ1-2; maybe TRBD1 (6 bases). CDR3 size: 14 residues. The germline V gene encodes CDR1 MNHEY and CDR2 SMNVEV (reference sequence). V shed 6 bases and J shed 7 bases, with 18 bases lying between them. CDR3 protein: CASRLLRGSGGYTF. The CDR3 DNA reads TGTGCCAGCAGACTACTCAGGGGTTCGGGTGGCTACACCTTC.

The chain links TRBV2 to TRBJ1-3; D not resolved. Per germline, CDR1 SNHLY and CDR2 FYNNEI. The CDR3 is made up of 14 amino acids. V was clipped by 5 bases and J by 0 bases, with 8 bases between them. Here the CDR3 DNA reads TGTGCCAGCAGTACACATAGCTCTGGAAACACCATATATTTT. It codes for CASSTHSSGNTIYF.